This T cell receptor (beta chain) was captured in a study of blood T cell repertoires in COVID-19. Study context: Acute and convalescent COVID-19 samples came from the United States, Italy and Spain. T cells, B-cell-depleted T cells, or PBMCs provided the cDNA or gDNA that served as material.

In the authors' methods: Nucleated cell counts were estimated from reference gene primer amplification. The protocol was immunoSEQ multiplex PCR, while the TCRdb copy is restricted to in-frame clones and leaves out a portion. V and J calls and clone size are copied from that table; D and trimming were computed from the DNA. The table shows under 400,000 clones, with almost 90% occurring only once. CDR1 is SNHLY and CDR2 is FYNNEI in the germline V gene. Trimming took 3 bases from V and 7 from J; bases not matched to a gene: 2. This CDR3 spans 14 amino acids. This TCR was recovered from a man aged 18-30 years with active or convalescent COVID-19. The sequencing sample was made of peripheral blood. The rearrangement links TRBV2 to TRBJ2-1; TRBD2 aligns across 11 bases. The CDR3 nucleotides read TGTGCCAGCAGTGAGAGGACTAGCGGGAATGAGCAGTTCTTC. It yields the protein CASSERTSGNEQFF.